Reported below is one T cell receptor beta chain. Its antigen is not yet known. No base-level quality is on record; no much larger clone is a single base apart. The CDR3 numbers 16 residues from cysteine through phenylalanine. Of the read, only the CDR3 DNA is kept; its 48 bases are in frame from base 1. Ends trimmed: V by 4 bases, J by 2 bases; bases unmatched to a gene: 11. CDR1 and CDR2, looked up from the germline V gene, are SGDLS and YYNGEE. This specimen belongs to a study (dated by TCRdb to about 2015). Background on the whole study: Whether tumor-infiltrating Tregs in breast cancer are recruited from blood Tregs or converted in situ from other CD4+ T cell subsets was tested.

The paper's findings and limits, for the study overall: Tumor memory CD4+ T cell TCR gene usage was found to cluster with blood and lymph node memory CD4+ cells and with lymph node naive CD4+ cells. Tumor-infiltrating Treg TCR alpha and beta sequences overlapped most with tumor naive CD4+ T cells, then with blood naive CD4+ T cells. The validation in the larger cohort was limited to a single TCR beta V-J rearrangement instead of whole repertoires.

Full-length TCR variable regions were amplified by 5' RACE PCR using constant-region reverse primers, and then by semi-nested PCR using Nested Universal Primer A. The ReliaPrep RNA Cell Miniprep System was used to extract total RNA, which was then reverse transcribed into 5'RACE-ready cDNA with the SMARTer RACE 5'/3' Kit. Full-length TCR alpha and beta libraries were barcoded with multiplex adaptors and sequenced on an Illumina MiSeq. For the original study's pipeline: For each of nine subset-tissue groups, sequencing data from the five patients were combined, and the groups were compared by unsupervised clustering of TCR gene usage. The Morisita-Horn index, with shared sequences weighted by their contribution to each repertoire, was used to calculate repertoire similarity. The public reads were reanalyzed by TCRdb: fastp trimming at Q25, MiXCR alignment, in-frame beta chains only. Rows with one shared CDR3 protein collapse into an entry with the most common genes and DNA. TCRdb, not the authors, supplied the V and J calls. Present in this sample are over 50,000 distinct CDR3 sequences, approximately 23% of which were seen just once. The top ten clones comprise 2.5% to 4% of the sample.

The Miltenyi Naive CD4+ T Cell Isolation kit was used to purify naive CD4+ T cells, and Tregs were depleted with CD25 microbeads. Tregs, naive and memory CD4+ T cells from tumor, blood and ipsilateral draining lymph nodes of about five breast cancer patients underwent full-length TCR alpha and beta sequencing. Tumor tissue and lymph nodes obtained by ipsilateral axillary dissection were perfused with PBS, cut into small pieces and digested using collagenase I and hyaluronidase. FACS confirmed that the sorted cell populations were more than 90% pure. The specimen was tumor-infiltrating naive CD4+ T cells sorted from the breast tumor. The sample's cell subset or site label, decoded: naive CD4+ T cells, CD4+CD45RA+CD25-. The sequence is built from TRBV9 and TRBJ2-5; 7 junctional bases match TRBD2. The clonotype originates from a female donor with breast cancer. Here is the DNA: TGTGCCAGCAGCCCTGGGTCTAGCGGCCATCAAGAGACCCAGTACTTC. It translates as CASSPGSSGHQETQYF. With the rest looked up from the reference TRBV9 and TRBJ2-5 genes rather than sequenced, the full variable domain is DSGVTQTPKHLITATGQRVTLRCSPRSGDLSVYWYQQSLDQGLQFLIQYYNGEERAKGNILERFSAQQFPDLHSELNLSSLELGDSALYFCASSPGSSGHQETQYFGPGTRLLVL.